This T cell receptor (beta chain) was sequenced in a study of metastatic and nonmetastatic thyroid tumors. Study overall: A comparison of repertoires was made across blood and tumor or nodule tissue from malignant and benign thyroid patients.

Not a single patient had been given any form of treatment at any point before undergoing thyroid surgery. TCRdb re-processed the PCR reads through MiXCR. The data show over 30,000 clones, about 32% seen once. Trimming left V 0 bases short and J 3 bases short, with 12 bases between. Per the germline V gene, CDR1 is SGHRS and CDR2 is YFSETQ. CDR3 length: 15 amino acids. This clone was observed a handful of times. The specimen sequenced was tumor tissue. The chain couples TRBV5-1 to TRBJ1-1; TRBD1 might be the D (5 bases). The sequence was collected from a female donor with papillary thyroid cancer or a benign thyroid nodule (not recorded which). Some clones in this sample may be carry-over from other donors' samples. The CDR3 DNA reads TGCGCCAGCAGCTTGGCGGCGGGGGAGTACACTGAAGCTTTCTTT. Its translation is CASSLAAGEYTEAFF.